This T cell receptor beta chain was profiled in a study of blood T cell repertoires in COVID-19. About the study: Some COVID-19 samples were acute and others convalescent; all came from the United States, Italy and Spain.

V gave up 9 bases and J gave up 4 bases, with 10 bases separating them. This CDR3 has 11 amino acids. The germline V gene encodes CDR1 MNHNY and CDR2 SVGAGI (reference sequence). Original analysis: Amplifying reference gene primers gave estimates of nucleated cell counts. Generated by immunoSEQ multiplex PCR, the TCRdb table keeps only in-frame clones and is missing some. That table is the source of V, J and clone size, and D and trimming were worked out from the DNA. The table lists over 50,000 clones, 70% to 90% of them singletons. The sequencing sample was made of peripheral blood. The sequence was collected from a man at least 80 years old with acute or convalescent COVID-19. This rearrangement joins TRBV6-6 to TRBJ2-7, with a weak D call TRBD1 (5 bases). CDR3 residues: CASSGSYEQYF. The DNA for the CDR3 is TGTGCCAGTTCAGGGTCTTACGAGCAGTACTTC.